The 5 T cell receptor beta chains below were found in one sample sequenced in a study of glioma-infiltrating T cells. TCR alpha and beta CDR3 regions were amplified from RNA using iRepertoire nested multiplex PCR. TCRdb reprocessed the multiplex PCR reads with MiXCR, giving one entry per CDR3 protein. The sample lists more than 350,000 distinct CDR3 sequences, 41% seen once, with around 12% in the top ten. The sequencing input was glioma tissue, nonneoplastic brain tissue, or PBMCs (not recorded which). These receptors were taken from a human donor with low-grade glioma or glioblastoma, undergoing nonglioma brain surgery, or in good health (not recorded which).

The rearrangement joins TRBV7-2 to TRBJ2-1; 7 positions agree with TRBD2. From germline, CDR1 is SGHTA and CDR2 FQGNSA. J was trimmed by 3 bases and V by 7 bases; bases with no gene match: 3. The CDR3 is made up of 13 amino acids. In DNA form, the CDR3 reads TGTGCCAGCATTGCTAGCGGCTACAATGAGCAGTTCTTC. Amino acid sequence: CASIASGYNEQFF.

Worth noting for this clonotype: A much more abundant neighbour one base away suggests this may be a read error. The rearrangement uses TRBV6-2 or TRBV6-3 and TRBJ2-5; TRBD2 matches at 12 bases. CDR1 and CDR2 (germline): MNHEY, SVGEGT. This CDR3 has 16 residues. CDR3 amino acids: CASSHGLLAGGESQYF. In DNA form, the CDR3 reads TGTGCCAGCAGCCACGGGTTACTAGCGGGAGGAGAGAGCCAGTACTTC.

The genes are TRBV12-3 or TRBV12-4 and TRBJ2-3; a weak D match, TRBD1 (5 bases). The V end was cut by 6 bases, the J end by 4 bases, with 8 bases between. This CDR3 region has 12 residues. CDR3 sequence: CASRQASDTQYF. The DNA of the CDR3 is TGTGCCAGCAGACAGGCCTCAGATACGCAGTATTTT.

The CDR3 protein is CASSLSGSGSSDTQYF. The CDR3 nucleotides are TGTGCCAGCAGCTTATCTGGTAGCGGGAGTTCAGATACGCAGTATTTT. This chain uses TRBV7-2 with TRBJ2-3; TRBD2 matches at 9 bases. The V and J ends lost 2 bases and 4 bases, in that order; junction bases with no gene match: 7. The germline gives CDR1 SGHTA, CDR2 FQGNSA. The CDR3 extends over 16 amino acids.

There are many counts of this clonotype. V and J are TRBV7-2 and TRBJ2-7, with TRBD1 identical over 7 bases. Germline lookup yields CDR1 SGHTA and CDR2 FQGNSA. The J segment lost 6 bases and the V segment lost 7 bases, leaving 15 bases of the junction unmatched. This CDR3 spans 15 amino acids. The CDR3 sequence is CASIYSPGTVGEQYF. CDR3 nucleotides: TGTGCCAGCATCTACTCCCCGGGGACAGTGGGCGAGCAGTACTTC. The complete variable domain, with remaining parts taken from reference TRBV7-2 and TRBJ2-7, reads GAGVSQSPSNKVTEKGKDVELRCDPISGHTALYWYRQSLGQGLEFLIYFQGNSAPDKSGLPSDRFSAERTGGSVSTLTIQRTQQEDSAVYLCASIYSPGTVGEQYFGPGTRLTVT.